The 30 T cell receptor beta chains below were found in one sample sequenced in a study of molecular identifiers for immune sequencing clone quantification. TCRdb reprocessed the PCR reads with MiXCR, giving one entry per CDR3 protein. The sample lists about 500,000 distinct CDR3 sequences, about 25% occurring once. The sample was naive CD8+ T cells from blood, with Jurkat cell RNA spiked in. As for subset: FACS-sorted CD8+CD4-CCR7+CD45RA+ naive T cells. The receptors stem from a human donor in good health. Some libraries in this study had Jurkat cell RNA spiked in.

V and J are TRBV28 and TRBJ1-2, with D maybe TRBD1 (6 bases). This CDR3 is built from 16 residues. Looked up from germline, CDR1 is MDHEN and CDR2 is SYDVKM. The germline V and J ends were trimmed by 10 bases and 1 base, with 22 bases remaining between them. The CDR3 reads CATVLTAQGINYGYTF. CDR3 coding DNA: TGTGCCACCGTCCTCACGGCACAGGGTATTAACTATGGCTACACCTTC.

J is TRBJ2-7 and V is TRBV6-2 or TRBV6-3; weak D call: TRBD1 (5 bases). This CDR3 is built from 14 residues. CDR1 and CDR2 (germline): MNHEY, SVGEGT. Trimming left V 2 bases short and J 2 bases short, with 10 bases between. Here the CDR3 DNA reads TGTGCCAGCAGTTACCTAGGACACCCCTACGAGCAGTACTTC. Translating it yields CASSYLGHPYEQYF.

The chain employs TRBV20-1 and TRBJ2-7, with D tentatively TRBD2 (6 bases). CDR3 length: 13 residues. Germline V CDR1 and CDR2: DFQATT, SNEGSKA (reference sequence). Between the trimmed V and J ends, which lost 3 bases and 1 base, there was a span of 10 bases. DNA of the CDR3: TGCAGTGCTAGGTTCGGGGGATCCTACGAGCAGTACTTC. As protein: CSARFGGSYEQYF.

This clonotype was picked up a small number of times. J is TRBJ2-3 and V is TRBV7-6, with D unclear. The CDR3 length is 12 residues. CDR1 and CDR2 from the germline V gene are SGHVS and FNYEAQ. V lost 5 bases, J lost 4 bases, and 7 bases lay in between. The CDR3 spells CASSPIPDTQYF. Here the CDR3 DNA reads TGTGCCAGCAGCCCTATTCCAGATACGCAGTATTTT.

This clonotype was detected only a few times. The rearrangement joins TRBV11-2 to TRBJ1-5; D gene uncertain. Per germline, CDR1 SGHAT and CDR2 FQNNGV. V was shortened by 0 bases and J by 4 bases, with 13 bases between the two germline ends. The CDR3 has 16 amino acids. CDR3 DNA sequence: TGTGCCAGCAGCTTAGATCACGGGGTATTTAATCAGCCCCAGCATTTT. Translation: CASSLDHGVFNQPQHF.

Concerning this clonotype: A much larger clone is a single base away; this may be a read error. This rearrangement joins TRBV27 to TRBJ1-4, with D unclear. The germline CDR1 and CDR2 sequences are MNHEY and SMNVEV (reference sequence). The CDR3 length is 12 residues. V was shortened by 6 bases and J by 8 bases, with 10 bases between the two germline ends. CDR3 in DNA: TGTGCCAGCAGGCTACCCCGCGAAAAACTGTTTTTT. This translates into CASRLPREKLFF.

This clonotype occurred many times. The junction differs from germline at one of its ends, possibly a read error. The chain employs TRBV5-1 and TRBJ2-7; TRBD1 aligns across 7 bases. The CDR3 sequence is 14 residues long. CDR1 and CDR2 from the germline V gene are SGHRS and YFSETQ. The CDR3 coding sequence is TGTGCCAGCAGTTTGTTGACAGGGTCATACGAGCAGTACTTC. Translating it yields CASSLLTGSYEQYF.

This clonotype was counted a single time. Given a much more abundant clone one base away, this may be a read error. Likely a read error: the CDR3 ends without its conserved phenylalanine or tryptophan. The V call is TRBV20-1, the J call TRBJ2-3; D remains unclear. With 6 bases removed from V and 6 bases from J, the gap between germline ends came to 16 bases. The CDR3 is 13 residues long. Per germline, CDR1 DFQATT and CDR2 SNEGSKA (reference sequence). The CDR3 is CSARPRPADTQYL. CDR3 in DNA: TGCAGTGCACGCCCCCGACCGGCGGATACGCAGTATCTT.

This clonotype appeared many times. The chain carries TRBV2 and TRBJ2-1, with 11 nucleotides matching TRBD2. This CDR3 has 13 amino acids. Germline V lookup: CDR1 SNHLY, CDR2 FYNNEI. J was trimmed by 7 bases and V by 9 bases; bases with no gene match: 5. The CDR3 DNA follows: TGTGCCAGGGGACTAGCGGATTGGAATGAGCAGTTCTTC. Protein sequence: CARGLADWNEQFF.

This clonotype was detected only a few times. The chain is built from TRBV6-5 and TRBJ1-1; no firm D call. Germline CDR1 reads MNHEY; CDR2 reads SVGAGI. V lost 4 bases, J lost 0 bases, and 15 bases lay in between. The CDR3 is 16 residues long. CDR3 residues: CASSLGQSYLNTEAFF. The DNA for the CDR3 is TGTGCCAGCAGTTTAGGGCAATCTTATCTGAACACTGAAGCTTTCTTT.

This clonotype was seen only a few times. The rearrangement links TRBV13 to TRBJ2-5; D is undetermined. Germline-derived CDR1 and CDR2 are PRHDT and FYEKMQ (reference sequence). The CDR3 runs 15 residues. Trimming removed 1 base from V and 2 bases from J, with 11 bases in between. The CDR3 nucleotides read TGTGCCAGCAGCTTAGTTTTTGGAAATCAAGAGACCCAGTACTTC. It is translated as CASSLVFGNQETQYF.

This clonotype has a handful of counts. This chain uses TRBV6-5 with TRBJ1-5, with a weak D call TRBD1 (5 bases). Per the germline V gene, CDR1 is MNHEY and CDR2 is SVGAGI. Deletions cut 5 bases from V and 2 bases from J, with 13 bases between. This CDR3 contains 15 residues. CDR3 in amino acids: CASSKSGGRNQPQHF. In DNA, the CDR3 is TGTGCCAGCAGTAAATCCGGGGGACGCAATCAGCCCCAGCATTTT.

This clonotype was observed a few times. The rearrangement joins TRBV30 to TRBJ2-1; D is unresolved. Trimming left V 4 bases short and J 0 bases short, with 10 bases between. Germline CDR1 and CDR2: GTSNPN and SVGIG (reference sequence). This CDR3 has 14 amino acids. The CDR3 DNA reads as TGTGCCTGGAATTCGGATGCCTCCTACAATGAGCAGTTCTTC. It codes for CAWNSDASYNEQFF.

In this sample, this clonotype turned up a few times. The chain uses TRBV24-1 and TRBJ2-5; D unclear. Germline lookup yields CDR1 KGHDR and CDR2 SFDVKD. The CDR3 loop spans 17 amino acids. Trimming took off 2 bases at V and 4 bases at J, with 19 bases between the two ends. The DNA for the CDR3 is TGTGCCACCAGTGATTCTCGCCAGGCGTGGACCTCAGAGACCCAGTACTTC. This encodes CATSDSRQAWTSETQYF.

This clonotype was seen a few times. V usage is TRBV11-2 and J usage is TRBJ2-7; D call uncertain. V lost 5 bases to trimming and J lost 2 bases, with 10 bases between them. The CDR3 covers 13 residues. Germline V gives CDR1 SGHAT, CDR2 FQNNGV. The CDR3 region has the DNA TGTGCCAGCAGCATTATTGGCACCTACGAGCAGTACTTC. Amino acid sequence: CASSIIGTYEQYF.

This clonotype occurred a few times. The chain couples TRBV20-1 to TRBJ2-7; TRBD1 might be the D (5 bases). There are 12 residues in the CDR3. From germline, CDR1 is DFQATT and CDR2 SNEGSKA (reference sequence). The ends were cut back, 8 bases at V and 0 bases at J, with 11 bases in the middle. CDR3 in DNA: TGCAGTTATCAGGGAAGCTCCTACGAGCAGTACTTC. Translating gives CSYQGSSYEQYF.

Concerning this clonotype: A much more abundant neighbour one base away suggests this may be a read error. The chain links TRBV7-6 to TRBJ2-3; D tentatively fits TRBD1 or TRBD2 (6 bases each). Trimming took off 5 bases at V and 2 bases at J, with 20 bases between the two ends. The CDR3 totals 17 residues. Germline V gene data show CDR1 as SGHVS and CDR2 as FNYEAQ. In DNA, the CDR3 is TGTGCCAGCAGCCCCAGGACTAACGGGACACTCACAGATACGCAGTATTTT. Translated: CASSPRTNGTLTDTQYF.

This clonotype was picked up a small number of times. V gene TRBV27 combines with J gene TRBJ2-5; no clear D gene. The germline V and J ends were trimmed by 3 bases and 3 bases, with 11 bases remaining between them. The CDR3 loop spans 14 amino acids. Per the germline V gene, CDR1 is MNHEY and CDR2 is SMNVEV (reference sequence). This chain's CDR3 is CASSLFSPEETQYF. In nucleotides, the CDR3 is TGTGCCAGCAGTTTGTTCAGCCCTGAAGAGACCCAGTACTTC.

The chain employs TRBV9 and TRBJ2-7, with 13 bases lining up with TRBD2. CDR1 is SGDLS and CDR2 is YYNGEE in the germline V gene. This CDR3 has 16 residues. The junction had 8 bases not matched to a gene; V was cut back by 3 bases and J by 5 bases. The CDR3 here is CASSDYGLAGVNEQYF. The DNA for the CDR3 is TGTGCCAGCAGCGACTACGGACTAGCGGGAGTAAACGAGCAGTACTTC.

In this sample, this clonotype turned up a few times. The chain employs TRBV5-3 and TRBJ1-5, with D perhaps TRBD1 (5 bases). TRBV5-3 is flagged as an ORF with uncertain function. The CDR3 sequence is 14 residues long. The V gene lost 8 bases and the J gene lost 0 bases, with 12 bases spanning the gap. The CDR3: CASSGDGSNQPQHF. The CDR3 DNA reads as TGTGCCAGCAGCGGGGACGGTAGCAATCAGCCCCAGCATTTT.

This clonotype has a count of ten or more. The chain employs TRBV30 and TRBJ1-1, with 7 bases identical to TRBD1. Germline V gene lookup returns CDR1 GTSNPN and CDR2 SVGIG (reference sequence). The CDR3 has 17 residues. V trimming: 0 bases; J trimming: 0 bases; junction bases outside the gene matches: 10. The CDR3 bases are TGTGCCTGGAGTGTATCCAGGGGGAATAGGATGAACACTGAAGCTTTCTTT. As protein: CAWSVSRGNRMNTEAFF.

This clonotype was counted once. For the CDR3, the DNA is TGTGCCAGCAGTATCCGAGACTCCTACGAGCAGTACTTC. The encoded protein is CASSIRDSYEQYF. The chain couples TRBV27 to TRBJ2-7; D unresolved. This CDR3 has 13 residues. Germline values: CDR1 MNHEY, CDR2 SMNVEV (reference sequence). V gave up 5 bases and J gave up 0 bases, with 8 bases separating them.

This clonotype occurred many times. This chain links TRBV7-9 with TRBJ1-1, with D maybe TRBD1 (5 bases). The germline CDR1 and CDR2 sequences are SEHNR and FQNEAQ (reference sequence). This CDR3 spans 12 amino acids. V was trimmed by 5 bases and J by 8 bases, leaving 12 bases between them. This CDR3 is CASSPIQGEAFF. CDR3 DNA: TGTGCCAGCAGCCCAATCCAGGGCGAAGCTTTCTTT. The full variable domain, with the rest looked up from reference TRBV7-9 and TRBJ1-1, is DTGVSQNPRHKITKRGQNVTFRCDPISEHNRLYWYRQTLGQGPEFLTYFQNEAQLEKSRLLSDRFSAERPKGSFSTLEIQRTEQGDSAMYLCASSPIQGEAFFGQGTRLTVV.

As for this clonotype: Mismatch with germline at one junction end may stem from a read error. V is TRBV2 and J is TRBJ2-7; 7 nucleotides agree with TRBD2. The CDR3 is 14 amino acids. Germline values: CDR1 SNHLY, CDR2 FYNNEI. CDR3 in DNA: TGTGCCAGCAGTGTCTTTAGCGGGCCCTACGCGCAGTACTTC. Amino acid sequence: CASSVFSGPYAQYF.

The rearrangement uses TRBV19 and TRBJ1-1; D is ambiguous. CDR3 length equals 13 residues. Germline V gene lookup returns CDR1 LNHDA and CDR2 SQIVND (reference sequence). V was shortened by 3 bases and J by 5 bases, with 10 bases between the two germline ends. CDR3 DNA: TGTGCCAGTAGTATCGACAAGGAGACTGAAGCTTTCTTT. Amino acid sequence: CASSIDKETEAFF.

Worth noting for this clonotype: Just one base apart from a much larger clone, this may be a read error. The chain has TRBV4-1 and TRBJ1-1, with 7 bases aligning to TRBD1. The CDR3 runs 15 residues. Trimming took 4 bases from V and 6 from J; bases not matched to a gene: 11. Germline V CDR1 and CDR2: MGHRA, YSYEKL. The CDR3 region has the DNA TGCGCCAGCAGCCCCCTGCCACAGGGGATAGCTGAAGCTTTCTTT. Its protein is CASSPLPQGIAEAFF.

V usage is TRBV7-9 and J usage is TRBJ2-1; 8 bases map to TRBD2. The length of the CDR3 is 16 residues. V lost 2 bases and J lost 10; bases outside the gene matches: 13. CDR1 and CDR2 (germline): SEHNR, FQNEAQ (reference sequence). This CDR3 reads CASSLSLGLAQREQFF. The CDR3 nucleotides are TGTGCCAGCAGCTTAAGCCTAGGACTAGCTCAGCGGGAGCAGTTCTTC.

As concerns this clonotype: This may be a read error, as it is one base from a much larger clone. This chain connects TRBV9 to TRBJ1-5; possible D gene TRBD1, 5 bases. The V gene's germline CDR1 is SGDLS and CDR2 YYNGEE. The CDR3 is made up of 15 amino acids. This CDR3 reads CASSVEGRDDQPRHF. The CDR3 DNA reads as TGTGCCAGCAGCGTAGAGGGCAGGGACGATCAGCCCCGGCATTTT.

The rearrangement uses TRBV29-1 and TRBJ2-7; D might be TRBD1 (5 bases). Deletions cut 3 bases from V and 0 bases from J, with 15 bases between. This CDR3 is 15 amino acids long. Germline V gene lookup returns CDR1 SQVTM and CDR2 ANQGSEA. The CDR3 reads CSVEGEDTDSYEQYF. The CDR3 nucleotides are TGCAGCGTTGAGGGTGAGGACACAGACTCCTACGAGCAGTACTTC.

In the case of this clonotype: This likely reflects a read error, since a far larger clone is one base away. J is TRBJ2-7 and V is TRBV27; D is perhaps TRBD1 (6 bases). The V end was cut by 6 bases, the J end by 6 bases, with 9 bases between. Germline values: CDR1 MNHEY, CDR2 SMNVEV (reference sequence). CDR3 length: 11 amino acids. The chain's CDR3 is CASRLGGEQYF. CDR3 DNA sequence: TGTGCCAGCAGATTAGGGGGCGAGCAGTACTTC.